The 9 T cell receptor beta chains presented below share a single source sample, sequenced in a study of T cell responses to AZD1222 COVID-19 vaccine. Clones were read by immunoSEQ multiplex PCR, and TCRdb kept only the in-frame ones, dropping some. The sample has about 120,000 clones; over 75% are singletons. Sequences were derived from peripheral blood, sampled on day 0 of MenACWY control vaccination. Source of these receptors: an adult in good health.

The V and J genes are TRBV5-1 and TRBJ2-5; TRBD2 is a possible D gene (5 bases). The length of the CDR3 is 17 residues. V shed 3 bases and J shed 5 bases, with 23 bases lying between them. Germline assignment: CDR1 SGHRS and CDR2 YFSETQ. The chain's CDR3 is CASSWLPNWTEGETQYF. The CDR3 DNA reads TGCGCCAGCAGCTGGTTACCTAACTGGACTGAGGGCGAGACCCAGTACTTC.

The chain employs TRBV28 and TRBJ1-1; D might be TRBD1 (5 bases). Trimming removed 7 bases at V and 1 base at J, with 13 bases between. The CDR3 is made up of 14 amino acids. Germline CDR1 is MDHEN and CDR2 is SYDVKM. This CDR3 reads CASTWGSWNTEAFF. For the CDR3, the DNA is TGTGCCAGCACCTGGGGCAGCTGGAACACTGAAGCTTTCTTT.

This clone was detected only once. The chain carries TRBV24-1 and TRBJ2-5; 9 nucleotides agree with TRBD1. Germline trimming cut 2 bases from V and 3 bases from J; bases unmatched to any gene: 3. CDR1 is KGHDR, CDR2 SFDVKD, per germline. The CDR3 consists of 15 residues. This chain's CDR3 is CATSDSGTGKETQYF. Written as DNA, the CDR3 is TGTGCCACCAGTGATTCCGGGACAGGGAAAGAGACCCAGTACTTC.

CDR3 sequence (DNA): TGTGCCAGCAGCGTAACGACTGGCACTGAAGCTTTCTTT. It codes for CASSVTTGTEAFF. J is TRBJ1-1 and V is TRBV5-5, with D unresolved. V was pared by 4 bases and J by 4 bases, with 11 bases between. The CDR3 covers 13 residues. Germline CDR1 and CDR2: SGHKS and YYEKEE (reference sequence).

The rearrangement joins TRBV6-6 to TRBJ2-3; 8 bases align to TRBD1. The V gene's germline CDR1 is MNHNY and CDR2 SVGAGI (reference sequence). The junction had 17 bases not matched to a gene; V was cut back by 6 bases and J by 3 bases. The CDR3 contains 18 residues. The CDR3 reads CASRRRGYRGRETDTQYF. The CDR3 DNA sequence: TGTGCCAGCAGACGAAGGGGGTACAGGGGGAGAGAAACAGATACGCAGTATTTT.

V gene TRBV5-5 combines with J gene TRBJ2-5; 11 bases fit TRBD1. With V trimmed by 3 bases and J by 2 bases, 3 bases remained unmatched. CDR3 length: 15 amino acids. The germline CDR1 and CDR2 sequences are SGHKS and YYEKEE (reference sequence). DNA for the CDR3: TGTGCCAGCAGCTCGGACAGGGGGCATCAAGAGACCCAGTACTTC. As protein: CASSSDRGHQETQYF. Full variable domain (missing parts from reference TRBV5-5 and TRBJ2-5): DAGVTQSPTHLIKTRGQQVTLRCSPISGHKSVSWYQQVLGQGPQFIFQYYEKEERGRGNFPDRFSARQFPNYSSELNVNALLLGDSALYLCASSSDRGHQETQYFGPGTRLLVL.

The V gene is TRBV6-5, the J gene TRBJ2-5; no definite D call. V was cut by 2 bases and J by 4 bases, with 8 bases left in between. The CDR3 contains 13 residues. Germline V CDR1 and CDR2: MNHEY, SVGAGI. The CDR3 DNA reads TGTGCCAGCAGTTACCGGCCCGGAGAGACCCAGTACTTC. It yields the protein CASSYRPGETQYF.

The chain's CDR3 is CASSLAYGDYGYTF. CDR3 in DNA: TGCGCCAGCAGCTTGGCTTACGGGGACTATGGCTACACCTTC. The chain recombines TRBV5-1 with TRBJ1-2; D unclear. CDR3 length: 14 residues. Looked up from germline, CDR1 is SGHRS and CDR2 is YFSETQ. The V end lost 0 bases, the J end lost 3 bases, and 9 bases lay between the germline ends.

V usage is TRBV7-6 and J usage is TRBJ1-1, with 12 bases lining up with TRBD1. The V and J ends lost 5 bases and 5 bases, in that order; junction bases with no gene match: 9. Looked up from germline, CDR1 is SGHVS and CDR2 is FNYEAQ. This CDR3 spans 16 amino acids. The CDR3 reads CASSTHRDRGRTEAFF. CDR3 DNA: TGTGCCAGCAGCACCCACCGGGACAGGGGGCGGACTGAAGCTTTCTTT. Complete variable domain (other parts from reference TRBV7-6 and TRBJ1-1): GAGVSQSPRYKVTKRGQDVALRCDPISGHVSLYWYRQALGQGPEFLTYFNYEAQQDKSGLPNDRFSAERPEGSISTLTIQRTEQRDSAMYRCASSTHRDRGRTEAFFGQGTRLTVV.